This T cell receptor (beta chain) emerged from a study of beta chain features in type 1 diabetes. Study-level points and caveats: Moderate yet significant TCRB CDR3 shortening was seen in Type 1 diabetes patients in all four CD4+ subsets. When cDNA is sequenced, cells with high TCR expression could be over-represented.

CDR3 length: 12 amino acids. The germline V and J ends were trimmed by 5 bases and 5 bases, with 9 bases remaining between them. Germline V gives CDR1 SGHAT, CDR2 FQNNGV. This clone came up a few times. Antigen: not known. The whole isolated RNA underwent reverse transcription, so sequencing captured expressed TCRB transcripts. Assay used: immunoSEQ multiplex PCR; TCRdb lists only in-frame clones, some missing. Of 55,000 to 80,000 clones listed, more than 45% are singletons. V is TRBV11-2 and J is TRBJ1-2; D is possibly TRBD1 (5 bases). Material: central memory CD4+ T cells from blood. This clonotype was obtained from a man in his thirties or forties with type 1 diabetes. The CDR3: CASSTGGYGYTF. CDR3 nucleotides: TGTGCCAGCAGCACGGGGGGGTATGGCTACACCTTC.